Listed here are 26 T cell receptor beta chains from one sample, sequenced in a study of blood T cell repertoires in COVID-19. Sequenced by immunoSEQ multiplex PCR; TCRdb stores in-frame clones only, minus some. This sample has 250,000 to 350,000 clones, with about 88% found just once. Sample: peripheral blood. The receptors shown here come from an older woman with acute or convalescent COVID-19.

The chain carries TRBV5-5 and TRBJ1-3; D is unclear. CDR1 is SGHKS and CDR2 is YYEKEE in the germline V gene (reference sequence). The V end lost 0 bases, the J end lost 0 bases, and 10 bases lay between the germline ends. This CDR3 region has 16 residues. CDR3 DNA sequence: TGTGCCAGCAGCTTGGAAGGAGCCGACTCTGGAAACACCATATATTTT. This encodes CASSLEGADSGNTIYF.

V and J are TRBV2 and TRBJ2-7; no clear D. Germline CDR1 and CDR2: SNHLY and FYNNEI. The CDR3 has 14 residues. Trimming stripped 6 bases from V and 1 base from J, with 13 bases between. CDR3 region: CASRTPRQSYEQYF. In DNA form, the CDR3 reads TGTGCCAGCAGAACGCCGAGGCAGTCCTACGAGCAGTACTTC.

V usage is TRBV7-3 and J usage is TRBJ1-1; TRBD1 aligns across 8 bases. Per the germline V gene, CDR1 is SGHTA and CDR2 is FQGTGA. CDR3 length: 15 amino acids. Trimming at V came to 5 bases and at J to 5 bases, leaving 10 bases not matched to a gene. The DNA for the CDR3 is TGTGCCAGCAGCGTCCAAGGACAGGGAGGGACTGAAGCTTTCTTT. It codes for CASSVQGQGGTEAFF.

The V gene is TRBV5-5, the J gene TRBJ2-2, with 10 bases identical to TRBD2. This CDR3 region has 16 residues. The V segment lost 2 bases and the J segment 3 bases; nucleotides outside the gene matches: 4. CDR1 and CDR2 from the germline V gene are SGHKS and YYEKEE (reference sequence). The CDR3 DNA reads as TGTGCCAGCAGCTTCCGCCTAGCGGGGGACACCGGGGAGCTGTTTTTT. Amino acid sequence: CASSFRLAGDTGELFF.

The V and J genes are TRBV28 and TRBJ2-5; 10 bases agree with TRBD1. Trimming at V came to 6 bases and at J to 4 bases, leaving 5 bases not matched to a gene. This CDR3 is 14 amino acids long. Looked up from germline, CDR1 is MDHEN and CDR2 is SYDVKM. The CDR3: CASSTGTGVETQYF. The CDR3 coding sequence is TGTGCCAGCAGCACCGGGACAGGGGTAGAGACCCAGTACTTC.

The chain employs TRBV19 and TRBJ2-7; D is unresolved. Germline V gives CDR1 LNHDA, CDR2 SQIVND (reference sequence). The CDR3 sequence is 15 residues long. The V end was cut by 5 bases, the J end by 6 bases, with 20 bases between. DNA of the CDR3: TGTGCCAGTAGTGCTACTCCCGGTTGGGCTGTCGAGCAGTACTTC. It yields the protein CASSATPGWAVEQYF.

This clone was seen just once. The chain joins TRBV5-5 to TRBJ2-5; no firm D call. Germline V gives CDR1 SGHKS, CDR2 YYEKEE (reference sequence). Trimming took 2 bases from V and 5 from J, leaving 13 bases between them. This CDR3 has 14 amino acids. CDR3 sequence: CASSFGDGVETQYF. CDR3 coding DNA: TGTGCCAGCAGCTTCGGTGACGGAGTCGAGACCCAGTACTTC. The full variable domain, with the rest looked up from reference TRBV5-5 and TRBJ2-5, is DAGVTQSPTHLIKTRGQQVTLRCSPISGHKSVSWYQQVLGQGPQFIFQYYEKEERGRGNFPDRFSARQFPNYSSELNVNALLLGDSALYLCASSFGDGVETQYFGPGTRLLVL.

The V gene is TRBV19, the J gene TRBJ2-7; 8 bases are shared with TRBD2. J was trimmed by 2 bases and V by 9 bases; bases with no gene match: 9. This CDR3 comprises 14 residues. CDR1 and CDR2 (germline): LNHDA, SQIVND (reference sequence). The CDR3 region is CASGGAGRPYEQYF. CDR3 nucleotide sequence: TGTGCCAGCGGGGGGGCAGGGAGACCCTACGAGCAGTACTTC.

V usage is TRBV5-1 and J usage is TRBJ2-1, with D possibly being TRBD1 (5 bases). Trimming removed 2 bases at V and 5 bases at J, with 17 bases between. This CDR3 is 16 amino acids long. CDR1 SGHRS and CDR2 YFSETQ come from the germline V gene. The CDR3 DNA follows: TGCGCCAGCAGCTTAGGGCGGACACTTCGGGACAATGAGCAGTTCTTC. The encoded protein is CASSLGRTLRDNEQFF.

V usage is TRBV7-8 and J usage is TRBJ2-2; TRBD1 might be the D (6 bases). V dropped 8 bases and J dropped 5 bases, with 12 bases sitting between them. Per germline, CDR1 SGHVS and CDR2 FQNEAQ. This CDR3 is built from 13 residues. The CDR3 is CASPTGKTGELFF. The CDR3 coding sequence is TGTGCCAGCCCCACAGGGAAGACCGGGGAGCTGTTTTTT. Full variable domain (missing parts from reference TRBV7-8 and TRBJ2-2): GAGVSQSPRYKVAKRGQDVALRCDPISGHVSLFWYQQALGQGPEFLTYFQNEAQLDKSGLPSDRFFAERPEGSVSTLKIQRTQQEDSAVYLCASPTGKTGELFFGEGSRLTVL.

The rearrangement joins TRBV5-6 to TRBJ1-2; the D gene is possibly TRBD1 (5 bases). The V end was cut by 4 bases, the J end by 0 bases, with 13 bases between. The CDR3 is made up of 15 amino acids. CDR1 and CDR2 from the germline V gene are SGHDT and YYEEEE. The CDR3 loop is CASSLRVAANYGYTF. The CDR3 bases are TGTGCCAGCAGCCTCAGGGTGGCGGCTAACTATGGCTACACCTTC.

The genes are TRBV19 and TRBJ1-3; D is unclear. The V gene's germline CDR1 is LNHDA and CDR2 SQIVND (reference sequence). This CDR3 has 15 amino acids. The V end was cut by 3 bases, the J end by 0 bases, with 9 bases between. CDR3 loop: CASSMDYSSGNTIYF. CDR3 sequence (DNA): TGTGCCAGTAGTATGGACTACAGCTCTGGAAACACCATATATTTT.

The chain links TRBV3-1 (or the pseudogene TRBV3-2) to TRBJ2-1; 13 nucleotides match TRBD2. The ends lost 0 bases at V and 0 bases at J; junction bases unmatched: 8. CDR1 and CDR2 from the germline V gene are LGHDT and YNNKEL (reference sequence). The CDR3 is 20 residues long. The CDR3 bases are TGTGCCAGCAGCCAAGAAGGAGGACTAGCGGGAGTTAGCTCCTACAATGAGCAGTTCTTC. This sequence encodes CASSQEGGLAGVSSYNEQFF.

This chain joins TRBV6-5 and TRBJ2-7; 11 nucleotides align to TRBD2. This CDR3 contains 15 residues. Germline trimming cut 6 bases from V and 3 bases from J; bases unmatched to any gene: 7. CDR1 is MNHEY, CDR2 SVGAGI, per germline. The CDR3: CASRDGTSGVYEQYF. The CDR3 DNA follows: TGTGCCAGCAGAGACGGGACTAGCGGCGTCTACGAGCAGTACTTC.

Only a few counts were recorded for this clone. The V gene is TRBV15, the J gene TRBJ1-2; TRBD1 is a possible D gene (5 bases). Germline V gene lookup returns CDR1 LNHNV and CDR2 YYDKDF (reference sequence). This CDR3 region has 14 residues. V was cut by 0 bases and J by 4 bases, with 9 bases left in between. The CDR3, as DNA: TGTGCCACCAGCAGAGATCAGGGTAGCTATGGCTACACCTTC. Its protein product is CATSRDQGSYGYTF.

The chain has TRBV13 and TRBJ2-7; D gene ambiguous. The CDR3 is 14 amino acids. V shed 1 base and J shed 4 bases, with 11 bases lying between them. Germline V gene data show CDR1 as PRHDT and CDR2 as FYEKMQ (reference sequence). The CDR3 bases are TGTGCCAGCAGCTTAGATGGGTCAGGTTACGAGCAGTACTTC. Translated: CASSLDGSGYEQYF.

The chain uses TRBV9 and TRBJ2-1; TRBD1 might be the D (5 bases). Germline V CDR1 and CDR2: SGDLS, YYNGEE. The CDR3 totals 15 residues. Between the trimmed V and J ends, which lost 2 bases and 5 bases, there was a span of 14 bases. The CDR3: CASSVSNRLDNEQFF. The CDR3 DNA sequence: TGTGCCAGCAGCGTTAGCAACAGGCTGGACAATGAGCAGTTCTTC.

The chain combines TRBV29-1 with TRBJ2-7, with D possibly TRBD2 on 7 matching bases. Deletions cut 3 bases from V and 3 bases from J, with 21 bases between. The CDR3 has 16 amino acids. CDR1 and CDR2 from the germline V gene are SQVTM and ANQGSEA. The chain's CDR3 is CSVEGREGGLYYEQYF. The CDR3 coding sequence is TGCAGCGTTGAGGGCAGGGAGGGGGGACTTTACTACGAGCAGTACTTC.

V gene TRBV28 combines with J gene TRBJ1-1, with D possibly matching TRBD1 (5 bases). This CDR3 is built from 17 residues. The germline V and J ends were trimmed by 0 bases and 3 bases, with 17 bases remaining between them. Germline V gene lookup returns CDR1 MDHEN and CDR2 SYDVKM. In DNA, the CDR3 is TGTGCCAGCAGTTTATGGACGGGGGTGGGAGTTGACACTGAAGCTTTCTTT. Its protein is CASSLWTGVGVDTEAFF.

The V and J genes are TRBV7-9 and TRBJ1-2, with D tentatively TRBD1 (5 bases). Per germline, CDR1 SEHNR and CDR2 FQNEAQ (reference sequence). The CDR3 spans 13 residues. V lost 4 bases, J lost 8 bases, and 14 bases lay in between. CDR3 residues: CASSYTGTWGYTF. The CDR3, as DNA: TGTGCCAGCAGCTATACTGGGACTTGGGGCTACACCTTC.

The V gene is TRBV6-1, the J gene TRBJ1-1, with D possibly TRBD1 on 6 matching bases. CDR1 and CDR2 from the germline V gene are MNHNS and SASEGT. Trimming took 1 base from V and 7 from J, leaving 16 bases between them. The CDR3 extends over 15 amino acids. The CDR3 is CASSEVLGGWGEAFF. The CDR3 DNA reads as TGTGCCAGCAGTGAAGTTTTAGGGGGATGGGGTGAAGCTTTCTTT.

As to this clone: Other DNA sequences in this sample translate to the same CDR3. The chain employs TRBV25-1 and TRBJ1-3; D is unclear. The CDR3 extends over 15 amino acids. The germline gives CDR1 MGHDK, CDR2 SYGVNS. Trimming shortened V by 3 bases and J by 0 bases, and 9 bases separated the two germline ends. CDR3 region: CASSDTGSSGNTIYF. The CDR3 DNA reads TGTGCCAGCAGTGATACCGGGTCCTCTGGAAACACCATATATTTT.

CDR3 amino acids: CASSLLQGTNEKLFF. In nucleotides, the CDR3 is TGTGCCAGCAGTTTACTACAGGGGACTAATGAAAAACTGTTTTTT. The chain combines TRBV28 with TRBJ1-4; TRBD1 aligns across 7 bases. Looked up from germline, CDR1 is MDHEN and CDR2 is SYDVKM. Germline trimming cut 2 bases from V and 2 bases from J; bases unmatched to any gene: 2. This CDR3 has 15 amino acids.

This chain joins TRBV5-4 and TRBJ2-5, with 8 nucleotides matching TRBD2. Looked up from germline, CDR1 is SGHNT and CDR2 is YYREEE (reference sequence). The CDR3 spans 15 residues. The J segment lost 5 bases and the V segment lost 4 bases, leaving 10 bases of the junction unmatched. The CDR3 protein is CASSDGTRVPETQYF. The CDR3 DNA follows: TGTGCCAGCAGCGACGGGACTAGAGTTCCTGAGACCCAGTACTTC.

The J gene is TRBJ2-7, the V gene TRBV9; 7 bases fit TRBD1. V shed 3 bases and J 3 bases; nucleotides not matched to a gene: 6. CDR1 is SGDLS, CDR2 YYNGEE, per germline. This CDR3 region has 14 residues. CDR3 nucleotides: TGTGCCAGCAGCGCCCCGGGACAGTACTACGAGCAGTACTTC. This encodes CASSAPGQYYEQYF.

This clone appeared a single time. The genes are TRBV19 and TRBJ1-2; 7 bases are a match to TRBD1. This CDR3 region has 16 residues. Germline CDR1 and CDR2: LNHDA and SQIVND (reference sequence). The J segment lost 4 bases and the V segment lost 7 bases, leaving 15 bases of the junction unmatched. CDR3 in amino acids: CASNNRDSLSGYGYTF. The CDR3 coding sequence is TGTGCCAGTAATAACCGGGACAGCCTCTCCGGCTATGGCTACACCTTC. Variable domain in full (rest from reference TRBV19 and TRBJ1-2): DGGITQSPKYLFRKEGQNVTLSCEQNLNHDAMYWYRQDPGQGLRLIYYSQIVNDFQKGDIAEGYSVSREKKESFPLTVTSAQKNPTAFYLCASNNRDSLSGYGYTFGSGTRLTVV.